Following are 27 T cell receptor beta chains from one sample sequenced in a study of beta chain features in type 1 diabetes. Study-level results: TCRB CDR3s were moderately but significantly shorter in Type 1 diabetes patients in all four CD4+ subsets.

Reverse transcribing all isolated RNA meant expressed TCRB transcripts were sequenced. Some clones are missing from TCRdb's copy, which holds only in-frame ones; the method was immunoSEQ multiplex PCR. The sample carries roughly 180,000 clones, roughly 8% recorded once. These receptors are not linked to any known antigen. Sequenced: central memory CD4+ T cells from blood. The receptors originated from a woman aged 40-49 years with type 1 diabetes.

This clone was counted a few times. The chain has TRBV5-1 and TRBJ2-3, with 7 bases lining up with TRBD2. Trimming took 3 bases from V and 0 from J; bases not matched to a gene: 1. The CDR3 consists of 14 residues. Germline values: CDR1 SGHRS, CDR2 YFSETQ. The CDR3 DNA reads as TGCGCCAGCAGCTCGACTAGCAGCACAGATACGCAGTATTTT. It is translated as CASSSTSSTDTQYF.

The chain employs TRBV29-1 and TRBJ2-1, with D perhaps TRBD2 (5 bases). CDR3 length: 11 amino acids. Trimming removed 7 bases from V and 3 bases from J, with 7 bases in between. Germline V gives CDR1 SQVTM, CDR2 ANQGSEA. The CDR3 region has the DNA TGCAGCGGGACTGACTACAATGAGCAGTTCTTC. Amino acids: CSGTDYNEQFF.

This clone was seen a few times. The gene calls are TRBV4-1 and TRBJ2-7; TRBD2 agrees at 9 bases. The CDR3 consists of 19 residues. The V gene end was trimmed by 1 base and the J gene end by 0 bases; junction bases not matched to a gene: 13. Per germline, CDR1 MGHRA and CDR2 YSYEKL. CDR3 bases: TGCGCCAGCAGCCAAGTGGAGAGCGGGAGGATTCCAAGCTCCTACGAGCAGTACTTC. Amino acids: CASSQVESGRIPSSYEQYF.

The chain links TRBV7-2 to TRBJ2-6; maybe TRBD1 (6 bases). CDR1 is SGHTA and CDR2 is FQGNSA in the germline V gene. The CDR3 consists of 15 residues. The ends were cut back, 4 bases at V and 2 bases at J, with 9 bases in the middle. The CDR3 DNA reads as TGTGCCAGCAGCTACAGACAGGCTGGGGCCAACGTCCTGACTTTC. This gives the protein CASSYRQAGANVLTF.

A few counts support this clone. This rearrangement joins TRBV9 to TRBJ2-7, with 7 bases fitting TRBD1. CDR3 size: 13 residues. Germline values: CDR1 SGDLS, CDR2 YYNGEE. J lost 5 bases, V lost 3 bases, and 5 bases had no gene match. The CDR3 sequence: CASSAQTGDEQYF. CDR3 DNA sequence: TGTGCCAGCAGCGCCCAAACAGGGGACGAGCAGTACTTC.

V is TRBV29-1 and J is TRBJ1-4; TRBD1 matches at 7 bases. V was pared by 7 bases and J by 7 bases, with 9 bases of the junction left unmatched. The CDR3 runs 13 residues. CDR1 is SQVTM, CDR2 ANQGSEA, per germline. CDR3 sequence: CSGRGTDGEKLFF. CDR3 bases: TGCAGCGGGAGAGGGACAGATGGTGAAAAACTGTTTTTT. The entire variable domain, with the rest obtained from reference TRBV29-1 and TRBJ1-4, is as follows: SAVISQKPSRDICQRGTSLTIQCQVDSQVTMMFWYRQQPGQSLTLIATANQGSEATYESGFVIDKFPISRPNLTFSTLTVSNMSPEDSSIYLCSGRGTDGEKLFFGSGTQLSVL.

The sample holds one count of this clone. The rearrangement uses TRBV7-9 and TRBJ1-2, with D possibly matching TRBD1 (6 bases). V lost 1 base, J lost 0 bases, and 6 bases lay in between. Germline CDR1 and CDR2: SEHNR and FQNEAQ (reference sequence). This CDR3 has 14 amino acids. The CDR3 DNA follows: TGTGCCAGCAGCTTAGAGGGGGCTAACTATGGCTACACCTTC. Translating it yields CASSLEGANYGYTF.

V gene TRBV10-3 combines with J gene TRBJ2-7, with TRBD2 matching 9 bases. Per the germline V gene, CDR1 is ENHRY and CDR2 is SYGVKD. V gave up 2 bases and J gave up 3 bases; unmatched junction bases: 8. The CDR3 extends over 16 amino acids. The CDR3 protein is CAISESSLAGYYEQYF. In DNA form, the CDR3 reads TGTGCCATCAGTGAGAGCAGTCTAGCGGGATACTACGAGCAGTACTTC.

The rearrangement uses TRBV5-6 and TRBJ1-1; D call uncertain. In germline, CDR1 is SGHDT, CDR2 YYEEEE. The germline V and J ends were trimmed by 3 bases and 0 bases, with 6 bases remaining between them. The CDR3 length is 13 residues. The CDR3 region is CASSYGLNTEAFF. The CDR3 nucleotides are TGTGCCAGCAGCTATGGGCTGAACACTGAAGCTTTCTTT.

This clone was detected a few times. The chain is built from TRBV30 and TRBJ1-1; D remains unclear. The CDR3 contains 15 residues. Looked up from germline, CDR1 is GTSNPN and CDR2 is SVGIG (reference sequence). V lost 1 base and J 1 base, leaving 13 bases between the germline ends. CDR3 protein: CAWSALGLPNTEAFF. CDR3 nucleotide sequence: TGTGCCTGGAGTGCCCTCGGACTGCCGAACACTGAAGCTTTCTTT. The full variable domain, completed using reference TRBV30 and TRBJ1-1, is SQTIHQWPATLVQPVGSPLSLECTVEGTSNPNLYWYRQAAGRGLQLLFYSVGIGQISSEVPQNLSASRPQDRQFILSSKKLLLSDSGFYLCAWSALGLPNTEAFFGQGTRLTVV.

The chain joins TRBV2 to TRBJ2-5; D is possibly TRBD1 (6 bases). The better agreement between TRBJ2-7 and the DNA end casts doubt on the J call. This CDR3 comprises 13 residues. Per germline, CDR1 SNHLY and CDR2 FYNNEI. The chain's CDR3 is CASSRTATYEQYF. In DNA, the CDR3 is TGTGCCAGCAGTAGGACAGCTACCTACGAGCAGTACTTC.

This clone was counted between two and nine times. The chain employs TRBV4-3 and TRBJ2-1, with D maybe TRBD1 (6 bases). This CDR3 has 15 residues. Looked up from germline, CDR1 is LGHNA and CDR2 is YSLEER. V lost 5 bases, J lost 6 bases, and 17 bases lay in between. Here the CDR3 DNA reads TGCGCCAGCAGCGTACAGGGCTACTCGTCCAATGAGCAGTTCTTC. Its protein is CASSVQGYSSNEQFF.

This clone was detected ten times or more. This rearrangement joins TRBV30 to TRBJ1-5, with D perhaps TRBD1 (5 bases). The germline V gene has CDR1 GTSNPN and CDR2 SVGIG (reference sequence). With 5 bases removed from V and 7 bases from J, the gap between germline ends came to 12 bases. The CDR3 has 12 amino acids. CDR3 residues: CAWGALGQPQHF. The CDR3 region has the DNA TGTGCCTGGGGGGCCCTCGGGCAGCCCCAGCATTTT.

This clone came up a few times. The rearrangement links TRBV7-2 to TRBJ2-4; D is unclear. The CDR3 is 14 residues long. V was clipped by 1 base and J by 7 bases, with 11 bases between them. Looked up from germline, CDR1 is SGHTA and CDR2 is FQGNSA. The CDR3 DNA is TGTGCCAGCAGCTTAGATGGCCGATGGAACATTCAGTACTTC. It encodes CASSLDGRWNIQYF.

The CDR3 coding sequence is TGTGCCTCTGGGGGGGAGTTGGATCAGCCCCAGCATTTT. It specifies CASGGELDQPQHF. This chain connects TRBV30 to TRBJ1-5; the D gene is possibly TRBD1 (5 bases). This CDR3 has 13 residues. V gave up 7 bases and J gave up 5 bases, with 15 bases separating them. Germline V gives CDR1 GTSNPN, CDR2 SVGIG (reference sequence).

This clone was detected a few times. This chain uses TRBV7-2 with TRBJ1-2; perhaps TRBD1 as D (5 bases). The length of the CDR3 is 12 residues. CDR1 and CDR2 from the germline V gene are SGHTA and FQGNSA. The V end was cut by 5 bases, the J end by 7 bases, with 11 bases between. The CDR3 here is CASSRQGSGYTF. The CDR3, as DNA: TGTGCCAGCAGCCGGCAGGGCTCTGGCTACACCTTC.

The chain recombines TRBV7-9 with TRBJ1-2; D gene unclear. The CDR3 length is 12 residues. V dropped 10 bases and J dropped 4 bases, with 13 bases sitting between them. Germline V CDR1 and CDR2: SEHNR, FQNEAQ (reference sequence). CDR3 loop: CATELAAYGYTF. CDR3 coding DNA: TGTGCCACCGAGTTGGCGGCCTATGGCTACACCTTC.

The rearrangement uses TRBV28 and TRBJ1-1, with TRBD1 identical over 7 bases. Germline CDR1 reads MDHEN; CDR2 reads SYDVKM. The CDR3 runs 13 residues. V shed 8 bases and J 2 bases; nucleotides not matched to a gene: 5. The DNA of the CDR3 is TGTGCCAGCGAGGGACAGAGAAACACTGAAGCTTTCTTT. This translates into CASEGQRNTEAFF.

The V gene is TRBV28, the J gene TRBJ1-1, with TRBD1 matching over 9 bases. V dropped 5 bases and J dropped 1; count of bases not matched to a gene: 8. This CDR3 contains 16 residues. Germline CDR1 and CDR2: MDHEN and SYDVKM. The chain's CDR3 is CASSHQAGQGNTEAFF. In DNA, the CDR3 is TGTGCCAGCAGTCACCAAGCGGGACAGGGGAACACTGAAGCTTTCTTT.

The sample holds a few counts of this clone. This chain connects TRBV7-8 to TRBJ2-1; D gene ambiguous. Germline CDR1 and CDR2: SGHVS and FQNEAQ. CDR3 length: 13 residues. V lost 0 bases and J 3 bases, leaving 3 bases between the germline ends. CDR3 residues: CASSLASYNEQFF. CDR3 DNA: TGTGCCAGCAGCTTAGCTAGCTACAATGAGCAGTTCTTC.

The V call is TRBV30, the J call TRBJ1-2; TRBD1 matches 12 bases. V lost 8 bases to trimming and J lost 5 bases; unmatched junction nucleotides: 12. CDR3 length equals 15 residues. CDR1 and CDR2 (germline): GTSNPN, SVGIG (reference sequence). CDR3 residues: CARGGDRGRGYGYTF. In nucleotides, the CDR3 is TGTGCCAGAGGGGGGGACAGGGGGCGCGGGTATGGCTACACCTTC. Variable domain in full (rest from reference TRBV30 and TRBJ1-2): SQTIHQWPATLVQPVGSPLSLECTVEGTSNPNLYWYRQAAGRGLQLLFYSVGIGQISSEVPQNLSASRPQDRQFILSSKKLLLSDSGFYLCARGGDRGRGYGYTFGSGTRLTVV.

The gene calls are TRBV7-3 and TRBJ2-1; maybe TRBD2 (7 bases). Germline CDR1 and CDR2: SGHTA and FQGTGA. Trimming stripped 5 bases from V and 10 bases from J, with 15 bases between. This CDR3 has 13 amino acids. The DNA of the CDR3 is TGTGCCAGCAGCCCTCCTAGCGGACAGGAGCAGTTCTTC. This translates into CASSPPSGQEQFF.

This clone was counted at least ten times. In nucleotides, the CDR3 is TGTGCCAGCAGTTTGCCTCGGTCTAGCGGATCCTACAATGAGCAGTTCTTC. It translates to CASSLPRSSGSYNEQFF. The J gene is TRBJ2-1, the V gene TRBV28; TRBD2 matches at 7 bases. Losses at the gene ends were 3 bases for V and 1 base for J; bases not matched to a gene: 9. CDR3 size: 17 residues. Germline V lookup: CDR1 MDHEN, CDR2 SYDVKM.

The chain links TRBV20-1 to TRBJ1-1; the D is unclear. Trimming stripped 4 bases from V and 9 bases from J, with 9 bases between. The CDR3 length is 10 residues. The germline V gene has CDR1 DFQATT and CDR2 SNEGSKA (reference sequence). CDR3 sequence (DNA): TGCAGTGCTATTGGAGGGCAAGCTTTCTTT. Protein sequence: CSAIGGQAFF.

The DNA of the CDR3 is TGTGCCAGCAGCTTATTCAGGTCTGGGGCCAACGTCCTGACTTTC. Its protein is CASSLFRSGANVLTF. This chain links TRBV7-3 with TRBJ2-6; D is unresolved. The CDR3 runs 15 residues. Trimming pared 2 bases from V and 1 base from J, leaving 6 bases between. Germline CDR1 SGHTA, CDR2 FQGTGA.

V is TRBV7-3 and J is TRBJ2-3; D may be TRBD1 (5 bases). CDR1 and CDR2 from the germline V gene are SGHTA and FQGTGA. Trimming stripped 5 bases from V and 0 bases from J, with 9 bases between. The CDR3 consists of 14 residues. This CDR3 reads CASSTTASTDTQYF. The CDR3 DNA reads TGTGCCAGCAGCACGACAGCTAGCACAGATACGCAGTATTTT.

The chain links TRBV5-1 to TRBJ1-5; 9 bases are shared with TRBD1. CDR3 length: 14 residues. The trim removed 4 bases at V and 4 bases at J, leaving 3 bases unmatched. In germline, CDR1 is SGHRS, CDR2 YFSETQ. The CDR3 spells CASSVGQGNQPQHF. The CDR3 DNA sequence: TGCGCCAGCAGCGTCGGACAGGGGAATCAGCCCCAGCATTTT. Using reference TRBV5-1 and TRBJ1-5 for the parts outside the CDR3, the full variable domain is KAGVTQTPRYLIKTRGQQVTLSCSPISGHRSVSWYQQTPGQGLQFLFEYFSETQRNKGNFPGRFSGRQFSNSRSEMNVSTLELGDSALYLCASSVGQGNQPQHFGDGTRLSIL.